The 11 T cell receptor beta chains presented below share a single source sample, sequenced in a study of T cells after yellow fever vaccination. In TCRdb, the 5' RACE reads were re-called with MiXCR into one record per CDR3 protein. The profile covers 250,000 or so distinct CDR3 sequences, with approximately 3.6% appearing a single time and 15% to 20% taken by the ten largest. This sample comprised PBMCs, obtained 15 days after the yellow fever booster vaccination. These TCRs come from a man aged 18 to 30 who received the YFV17D yellow fever vaccine.

A few counts support this clonotype. This chain uses TRBV15 with TRBJ1-5; D is ambiguous. In germline, CDR1 is LNHNV, CDR2 YYDKDF (reference sequence). The CDR3 covers 15 residues. With 0 bases removed from V and 2 bases from J, the gap between germline ends came to 8 bases. CDR3 sequence (DNA): TGTGCCACCAGCAGAGAGATACAAGGCAATCAGCCCCAGCATTTT. It yields the protein CATSREIQGNQPQHF.

In its sample, this clonotype was seen many times. The CDR3 DNA follows: TGCAGTGCTTTCCCGGCCACCTCACCATCTCCTAACTATGGCTACACCTTC. Protein: CSAFPATSPSPNYGYTF. This chain links TRBV20-1 with TRBJ1-2; no clear D. V was clipped by 5 bases and J by 0 bases, with 22 bases between them. This CDR3 is 17 amino acids long. Germline V gene data show CDR1 as DFQATT and CDR2 as SNEGSKA (reference sequence).

This clonotype was picked up a small number of times. The chain has TRBV4-3 and TRBJ2-3, with D possibly TRBD2 on 6 matching bases. The CDR3 runs 18 residues. V was trimmed by 0 bases and J by 5 bases, leaving 21 bases between them. CDR1 is LGHNA, CDR2 YSLEER, per germline. The CDR3 DNA reads as TGCGCCAGCAGCCAAGATTCGGCGGGGTCCTTCCCGGGAGATACGCAGTATTTT. Translation gives CASSQDSAGSFPGDTQYF.

This clonotype was detected ten times or more. J is TRBJ2-7 and V is TRBV18; no definite D call. Trimming took 1 base from V and 3 from J, leaving 10 bases between them. CDR1 and CDR2 from the germline V gene are KGHSH and LQKENI. The CDR3 is 14 residues long. The DNA for the CDR3 is TGTGCCAGCTCACCACGGAACAGCTTCTACGAGCAGTACGTC. This encodes CASSPRNSFYEQYV.

The gene calls are TRBV5-6 and TRBJ1-5; D call uncertain. CDR1 is SGHDT, CDR2 YYEEEE, per germline. This CDR3 region has 14 residues. The germline V and J ends were trimmed by 0 bases and 10 bases, with 14 bases remaining between them. The CDR3 here is CASSLGVGSEPQHF. DNA for the CDR3: TGTGCCAGCAGCTTGGGGGTAGGCTCAGAACCCCAGCATTTT. Full variable domain (rest looked up from reference TRBV5-6 and TRBJ1-5): DAGVTQSPTHLIKTRGQQVTLRCSPKSGHDTVSWYQQALGQGPQFIFQYYEEEERQRGNFPDRFSGHQFPNYSSELNVNALLLGDSALYLCASSLGVGSEPQHFGDGTRLSIL.

The rearrangement uses TRBV11-1 and TRBJ1-1, with 11 bases identical to TRBD1. The V and J ends lost 3 bases and 2 bases, in that order; junction bases with no gene match: 8. The CDR3 contains 17 residues. CDR1 and CDR2 (germline): SGHAT, FQDESV (reference sequence). In DNA form, the CDR3 reads TGTGCCAGCAGCTTGGGGACAGGGGGTGAATTAAACACTGAAGCTTTCTTT. Amino acid sequence: CASSLGTGGELNTEAFF.

This clonotype was seen ten or more times. J is TRBJ1-1 and V is TRBV5-1, with 8 bases that match TRBD1. This CDR3 is 16 amino acids long. With V trimmed by 0 bases and J by 2 bases, 6 bases remained unmatched. The germline gives CDR1 SGHRS, CDR2 YFSETQ. CDR3 DNA: TGCGCCAGCAGCTTGGGGAAGACAGGGGTTAACACTGAAGCTTTCTTT. Translated: CASSLGKTGVNTEAFF.

This clonotype has a count of ten or more. The V and J genes are TRBV9 and TRBJ1-2, with TRBD1 matching 8 bases. Trimming removed 3 bases from V and 8 bases from J; junction bases left unmatched: 6. Germline-derived CDR1 and CDR2 are SGDLS and YYNGEE. The CDR3 is 13 residues long. CDR3 nucleotides: TGTGCCAGCAGCGCTTGGACAGGGAGAGGCTACACCTTC. Protein sequence: CASSAWTGRGYTF.

This clonotype was counted ten times or more. CDR3: CASRAGSSYEQYV. DNA of the CDR3: TGTGCCAGCAGGGCAGGGAGCTCCTACGAGCAGTACGTC. V is TRBV2 and J is TRBJ2-7; D is perhaps TRBD1 or TRBD2 (5 bases each). The CDR3 extends over 13 amino acids. The V end lost 6 bases, the J end lost 0 bases, and 9 bases lay between the germline ends. From germline, CDR1 is SNHLY and CDR2 FYNNEI.

This clonotype was observed many times. The J gene is TRBJ2-7, the V gene TRBV7-2; D ambiguous. From germline, CDR1 is SGHTA and CDR2 FQGNSA. V lost 3 bases, J lost 1 base, and 7 bases lay in between. This CDR3 is built from 13 residues. The CDR3 loop reads CASSFSPSYEQYF. The CDR3 DNA follows: TGTGCCAGCAGCTTTTCCCCATCCTACGAGCAGTACTTC.

This clonotype was recorded at least ten times. V usage is TRBV7-9 and J usage is TRBJ2-3; D tentatively fits TRBD1 or TRBD2 (5 bases each). Germline V CDR1 and CDR2: SEHNR, FQNEAQ (reference sequence). V gave up 0 bases and J gave up 2 bases, with 21 bases separating them. This CDR3 contains 19 residues. CDR3 region: CASSLALVLGTHITDTQYF. The CDR3 region has the DNA TGTGCCAGCAGCTTAGCGCTGGTTTTGGGGACCCATATCACAGATACGCAGTATTTT. Full variable domain (missing parts from reference TRBV7-9 and TRBJ2-3): DTGVSQNPRHKITKRGQNVTFRCDPISEHNRLYWYRQTLGQGPEFLTYFQNEAQLEKSRLLSDRFSAERPKGSFSTLEIQRTEQGDSAMYLCASSLALVLGTHITDTQYFGPGTRLTVL.